The 12 T cell receptor beta chains presented below share a single source sample, sequenced in a study of T cells in localized non-small cell lung cancer. The table came from immunoSEQ multiplex PCR; TCRdb's copy has only in-frame clones and leaves some out. The sample carries some 22,000 clones, around 89% recorded once. Source: PBMCs, taken before any cancer treatment. These receptors all stem from a man between 40 and 75 years old with stage II lung adenocarcinoma.

This clone was recorded once. The V call is TRBV9, the J call TRBJ2-2, with 7 bases fitting TRBD1. Germline loops: CDR1 SGDLS, CDR2 YYNGEE. The CDR3 runs to 16 residues. With 0 bases clipped from V and 4 bases from J, the junction kept 6 bases outside the gene matches. The CDR3 region has the DNA TGTGCCAGCAGCGTAGAAGTAGGGGGCTTCACCGGGGAGCTGTTTTTT. It is translated as CASSVEVGGFTGELFF.

Note on this clone: Other DNA sequences of this sample code for an identical CDR3. The CDR3 here is CATPGLAGVLGETQYF. The CDR3 bases are TGTGCCACCCCGGGACTAGCGGGGGTCCTCGGCGAGACCCAGTACTTC. V usage is TRBV2 and J usage is TRBJ2-5; 14 bases map to TRBD2. J lost 5 bases, V lost 10 bases, and 12 bases had no gene match. Germline V lookup: CDR1 SNHLY, CDR2 FYNNEI. The CDR3 has 16 amino acids.

The chain links TRBV4-3 to TRBJ1-2; TRBD1 agrees at 9 bases. The CDR3 is 14 amino acids. From germline, CDR1 is LGHNA and CDR2 YSLEER. V trimming: 3 bases; J trimming: 6 bases; junction bases outside the gene matches: 5. CDR3 residues: CASSQGDRDDGYTF. The CDR3 DNA reads TGCGCCAGCAGCCAGGGGGACAGGGACGATGGCTACACCTTC.

This chain connects TRBV7-6 to TRBJ1-1; possible D gene TRBD1, 6 bases. The CDR3 is 15 residues long. The V gene lost 1 base and the J gene lost 3 bases, with 12 bases spanning the gap. CDR1 and CDR2 from the germline V gene are SGHVS and FNYEAQ. CDR3 sequence (DNA): TGTGCCAGCAGCTTAGGCAGGGGCGGTGACACTGAAGCTTTCTTT. Its translation: CASSLGRGGDTEAFF. Based on the CDR3 plus reference TRBV7-6 and TRBJ1-1, the full variable domain is GAGVSQSPRYKVTKRGQDVALRCDPISGHVSLYWYRQALGQGPEFLTYFNYEAQQDKSGLPNDRFSAERPEGSISTLTIQRTEQRDSAMYRCASSLGRGGDTEAFFGQGTRLTVV.

The chain couples TRBV7-8 to TRBJ2-3; 9 nucleotides agree with TRBD2. The trim removed 2 bases at V and 4 bases at J, leaving 10 bases unmatched. The germline V gene has CDR1 SGHVS and CDR2 FQNEAQ. The CDR3 sequence is 17 residues long. Written as DNA, the CDR3 is TGTGCCAGCAGCTTATCAGGTGGCGGGGGGGCTGCAGATACGCAGTATTTT. Translating it yields CASSLSGGGGAADTQYF. Filled out from reference TRBV7-8 and TRBJ2-3, the complete variable domain reads GAGVSQSPRYKVAKRGQDVALRCDPISGHVSLFWYQQALGQGPEFLTYFQNEAQLDKSGLPSDRFFAERPEGSVSTLKIQRTQQEDSAVYLCASSLSGGGGAADTQYFGPGTRLTVL.

The CDR3 sequence is CASSLAGGNTDTQYF. CDR3 coding DNA: TGTGCCAGCAGTCTAGCGGGCGGGAACACAGATACGCAGTATTTT. The rearrangement uses TRBV9 and TRBJ2-3; 8 bases line up with TRBD2. The germline V gene encodes CDR1 SGDLS and CDR2 YYNGEE. This CDR3 contains 15 residues. Unmatched junction bases numbered 7, after V lost 5 bases and J lost 2 bases.

The genes are TRBV9 and TRBJ2-7; 12 nucleotides agree with TRBD1. This CDR3 is built from 16 residues. Trimming cost V 3 bases and J 1 base; bases outside gene matches: 5. Germline lookup yields CDR1 SGDLS and CDR2 YYNGEE. CDR3 in amino acids: CASSAEGQGASYEQYF. CDR3 nucleotides: TGTGCCAGCAGCGCGGAGGGACAGGGGGCATCCTACGAGCAGTACTTC.

This chain connects TRBV9 to TRBJ1-3; the D gene is possibly TRBD1 (5 bases). CDR3 length: 18 residues. V was pared by 4 bases and J by 4 bases, with 24 bases between. Germline loops: CDR1 SGDLS, CDR2 YYNGEE. The CDR3 loop reads CASSSSDPRRGSGNTIYF. In DNA, the CDR3 is TGTGCCAGCAGCTCCTCCGATCCAAGACGGGGGTCCGGAAACACCATATATTTT.

The count of this clone is one. The chain couples TRBV28 to TRBJ2-5; D gene unclear. Germline CDR1 reads MDHEN; CDR2 reads SYDVKM. The CDR3 has 13 residues. V was trimmed by 2 bases and J by 5 bases, leaving 9 bases between them. CDR3 amino acids: CASSLVVGETQYF. Here the CDR3 DNA reads TGTGCCAGCAGTTTAGTGGTTGGCGAGACCCAGTACTTC.

This rearrangement joins TRBV10-2 to TRBJ1-2; maybe TRBD1 (5 bases). V was cut by 6 bases and J by 4 bases, with 9 bases left in between. The length of the CDR3 is 12 residues. From germline, CDR1 is WSHSY and CDR2 SAAADI. The CDR3 reads CASRGDRYGYTF. CDR3 bases: TGCGCCAGCAGGGGGGACCGCTATGGCTACACCTTC.

The V call is TRBV20-1, the J call TRBJ1-1; D ambiguous. Deletions cut 5 bases from V and 7 bases from J, with 8 bases between. The CDR3 consists of 10 residues. CDR1 DFQATT and CDR2 SNEGSKA come from the germline V gene (reference sequence). CDR3 DNA sequence: TGCAGTGCTCTTACATTTGAAGCTTTCTTT. Its translation is CSALTFEAFF.

The rearrangement joins TRBV28 to TRBJ2-1; 10 bases match TRBD2. Germline values: CDR1 MDHEN, CDR2 SYDVKM. The CDR3 consists of 19 residues. The junction had 15 bases not matched to a gene; V was cut back by 1 base and J by 6 bases. CDR3 nucleotide sequence: TGTGCCAGCAGTTTATCTGAGACTAGCGGGTTCCTGAGGTTCAATGAGCAGTTCTTC. Translating it yields CASSLSETSGFLRFNEQFF.